Listed below are T cell receptor beta chains from one sample, sequenced in a study of blood T cells in healthy people across ages. MiXCR was run by TCRdb on the 5' RACE reads, yielding one entry per CDR3 protein. The data contain 1.5 million to 1.8 million distinct CDR3 sequences, roughly 43% of them seen just once; the ten biggest clones take up just over 4%. Sequenced sample: blood. Receptors originate from a woman aged 18-35 years in good health. Both conserved end residues are part of each CDR3. D genes are given only for firm matches. For some rows the clone size is stated as once, few or many, or as a class when expanded; others skip it.

>TRBJ2-7|-|TRBV7-2|-
CASSPVSFNYEQYF
TGTGCCAGCAGCCCGGTCAGCTTTAACTACGAGCAGTACTTC
>TRBJ2-1|-|TRBV6-6|-
CASHGGYNEQFF
TGTGCCAGCCATGGGGGATACAATGAGCAGTTCTTC
>TRBJ2-7|-|TRBV29-1|many
CSVEDVGVSSYEQYF
TGCAGCGTTGAAGACGTCGGAGTTAGCTCCTACGAGCAGTACTTC
>TRBJ1-1|-|TRBV29-1|-
CSVASGLGSEAFF
TGCAGCGTCGCATCGGGCCTCGGATCTGAAGCTTTCTTT
>TRBJ1-1|-|TRBV7-9|few
CASSLVPTENTEAFF
TGTGCCAGCAGCTTAGTCCCGACAGAGAACACTGAAGCTTTCTTT
>TRBJ2-7|TRBD2|TRBV7-2|-
CASSQTSGRYNEQYF
TGTGCCAGCAGCCAAACTAGCGGGAGGTACAATGAGCAGTACTTC
>TRBJ2-3|-|TRBV4-3|few
CASSQVQGPYSTDTQYF
TGCGCCAGCAGCCAGGTGCAGGGACCATATAGCACAGATACGCAGTATTTT
>TRBJ2-1|TRBD1|TRBV3-1|-
CASSREGTGGTWFF
TGTGCCAGCAGCCGAGAGGGGACAGGGGGAACATGGTTCTTC
>TRBJ2-7|-|TRBV27|-
CASSKKGEQYF
TGTGCCAGCAGTAAAAAGGGGGAGCAGTACTTC
>TRBJ2-3|-|TRBV13|few
CASSNAEAGDTQYF
TGTGCCAGCAGCAACGCTGAGGCGGGAGATACGCAGTATTTT
>TRBJ1-1|-|TRBV27|few
CASSLGGHQGPTEAFF
TGTGCCAGCAGTTTAGGGGGGCACCAAGGTCCCACTGAAGCTTTCTTT
>TRBJ1-3|-|TRBV5-1|-
CASSAGVRNTIYF
TGCGCCAGCAGCGCGGGGGTCCGCAACACCATATATTTT
>TRBJ2-1|TRBD2|TRBV4-3|-
CASSQDIGRYDEQFF
TGCGCCAGCAGCCAAGATATCGGGAGGTACGATGAGCAGTTCTTC
>TRBJ1-1|TRBD1|TRBV5-1|-
CASSLAPDRDEAFF
TGCGCCAGCAGCTTGGCCCCAGACAGGGATGAAGCTTTCTTT
>TRBJ1-1|-|TRBV12-3/TRBV12-4|few
CASSVTELTEAFF
TGTGCCAGCAGTGTGACTGAGCTCACTGAAGCTTTCTTT
>TRBJ1-1|-|TRBV7-9|-
CASSSGNGGNTEAFF
TGTGCCAGCAGCTCAGGAAATGGGGGGAACACTGAAGCTTTCTTT
>TRBJ2-2|TRBD2|TRBV29-1|once
CTGTSGRACTGELFF
TGCACCGGGACTAGCGGGAGAGCATGCACCGGGGAACTGTTTTTT